This T cell receptor beta chain was obtained from a study of cytotoxic CD8 clonotypes in ibrutinib-treated CLL (dated by TCRdb to about 2021). Regarding the complete study: The cohort had eleven to twelve relapsed/refractory and approximately 14 treatment-naive patients; some 17 were IGHV unmutated. Longitudinal samples were obtainable from about 30% of the roughly 86 participants in the trial. Partial responses were observed in 24 patients and complete responses in 2; after a median follow-up of around 68 months, remission was maintained in 15 or so patients and progression was observed in approximately 12. Patients were still on ibrutinib when every remission and progressive disease sample was collected. On average, each sample yielded 255,043 productive templates and tens of thousands of productive rearrangements. Cryopreserved peripheral blood mononuclear cells were collected at three points: before therapy, at response, and at either sustained remission or disease progression. The response samples were drawn at a median of 12 months into treatment, with a range of about 6 to 40 months. General findings and caveats noted by the study authors: Baseline clonality exceeded that of age-matched healthy donors and correlated strongly with circulating CD8+ T-cell counts. Sampling times were not matched between patients in sustained remission and patients whose disease was progressing, and lymph node repertoires were not examined. Public clonotypes were rare and either contracted or stayed stable during treatment, and the rise in clonality at ibrutinib response reflected the expansion of private clonotypes. At ibrutinib response clonality went up, during sustained remission it held steady, and at progression it dropped back toward baseline.

CDR3 length: 11 amino acids, cysteine to phenylalanine. The read is trimmed to its CDR3 DNA, 33 bases read in frame from base 1. The germline V gene encodes CDR1 SGHAT and CDR2 FQNNGV. The germline ends are 11 bases apart after V is trimmed by 5 bases and J by 10 bases. For TCR beta library preparation, approximately 2 micrograms of genomic DNA were isolated from cryopreserved PBMCs. Longitudinal blood samples from CLL patients receiving ibrutinib monotherapy were subjected to high-throughput TCR beta sequencing. The patients took part in an open-label, single-center phase 2 trial of ibrutinib monotherapy. Each clonotype received, on average, about 9.7x coverage in deep resolution sequencing performed on a MiSeq, where the target depth lay between 1 in 1 million and 1 in 200,000 T cells. TCR beta libraries were generated with the immunoSEQ hsTCRB Kit. From the authors' description of their analysis: Data were analyzed with ImmunoSEQ Data Assistant and ImmunoSEQ Analyzer, with V, D and J genes assigned per IMGT definitions. Clonality, with values ranging from 0 to 1, was calculated as one minus the normalized Shannon entropy of productive rearrangement frequencies. Only overrepresented clonotypes making up at least 0.05% of each patient's repertoire were included in the public clonotype analysis. Repertoires from about a dozen age-matched healthy donors in immuneACCESS were used as clonality controls. TCRdb re-hosts the immuneACCESS table, in-frame sequences only. Its copies lack some clones; in the studies checked, an unresolved V gene accounts for under half of them, and the cause for the rest is not known. V and J calls and clone size follow that table, whereas D and trimming were derived from the DNA. In all, the sample holds around 140,000 clones, and around 84% of those were seen once. The biggest ten clones account for 6.5% to 8% of the sample.

Details on this clone: The antigen it recognizes is unknown. No base-level quality is on record; no much larger clone is a single base apart.

The sample consisted of PBMCs, taken after 36 months of ibrutinib treatment. Rearrangement joined TRBV11-2 to TRBJ1-1; no D segment can be confidently identified. The clonotype was recovered from a human donor with chronic lymphocytic leukemia. The nucleotide sequence is TGTGCCAGCAGCCACGATTGGGGAGCTTTCTTT. Translated, it gives CASSHDWGAFF.